The 30 T cell receptor beta chains listed next were all sequenced from one sample in a study of identical twins (dated by TCRdb to 2015 to 2016). Libraries came from 5' RACE. Sequencing was carried out with an Illumina HiSeq 2000. The raw public data were reprocessed by TCRdb itself: fastp quality trimming at Q25, MiXCR clonotype calling, in-frame beta chains only. Every distinct CDR3 protein forms one entry, paired with its most common genes and DNA. Within this sample are around 230,000 distinct CDR3 sequences, with around 9.6% of them counted one time only. The ten biggest clones cover 4% to 6% of the sample. Material for sequencing was memory (CD45RO+) T cells sorted from blood. The cell subset or site label for this specimen denotes: CD45RO+ enriched T cells. The source is a woman in her late teens or twenties in good health.

The gene calls are TRBV20-1 and TRBJ2-7; D gene ambiguous. Germline CDR1 reads DFQATT; CDR2 reads SNEGSKA (reference sequence). V was pared by 5 bases and J by 6 bases, with 17 bases between. The CDR3 has 13 residues. The CDR3: CSAPGFSYTEQYF. For the CDR3, the DNA is TGCAGTGCTCCGGGCTTCTCCTATACCGAGCAGTACTTC.

This clonotype was seen many times. The genes are TRBV3-1 and TRBJ2-1, with 8 bases aligning to TRBD2. Germline CDR1 reads LGHDT; CDR2 reads YNNKEL (reference sequence). This CDR3 is built from 13 residues. V was pared by 7 bases and J by 6 bases, with 5 bases of the junction left unmatched. The CDR3 DNA follows: TGTGCCAGCAACCGGGGGGGCCCCAATGAGCAGTTCTTC. Translating gives CASNRGGPNEQFF.

This clonotype was recorded a few times. V and J are TRBV5-1 and TRBJ2-1, with D perhaps TRBD1 or TRBD2 (6 bases each). The CDR3 runs 15 residues. The V gene's germline CDR1 is SGHRS and CDR2 YFSETQ. The V gene lost 2 bases and the J gene lost 3 bases, with 12 bases spanning the gap. The CDR3 DNA reads TGCGCCAGCAGCTTCTACGGGGGCCACTACAATGAGCAGTTCTTC. Translating it yields CASSFYGGHYNEQFF.

The chain couples TRBV10-3 to TRBJ2-1; 10 nucleotides match TRBD2. This CDR3 is 17 amino acids long. Germline V gene sequence: CDR1 ENHRY, CDR2 SYGVKD. The J segment lost 5 bases and the V segment lost 7 bases, leaving 14 bases of the junction unmatched. The CDR3 loop is CAITGQTGLAPNNEQFF. The CDR3 DNA reads TGTGCCATCACTGGACAGACGGGACTAGCGCCTAACAATGAGCAGTTCTTC.

The table lists this clonotype with many counts. The chain carries TRBV6-5 and TRBJ1-3; D not resolved. Germline values: CDR1 MNHEY, CDR2 SVGAGI. Between the trimmed V and J ends, which lost 0 bases and 0 bases, there was a span of 6 bases. The CDR3 has 15 amino acids. The CDR3 loop reads CASSYSTSSGNTIYF. As DNA, the CDR3 is TGTGCCAGCAGTTACTCGACAAGCTCTGGAAACACCATATATTTT.

This clonotype was counted between two and nine times. J is TRBJ2-3 and V is TRBV27; 7 bases are a match to TRBD1. Unmatched junction bases numbered 4, after V lost 1 base and J lost 3 bases. CDR1 MNHEY and CDR2 SMNVEV come from the germline V gene (reference sequence). The CDR3 spans 15 residues. The DNA for the CDR3 is TGTGCCAGCAGTTTATTGAGACAGGGTACAGATACGCAGTATTTT. Its protein product is CASSLLRQGTDTQYF.

This clonotype was detected ten times or more. V is TRBV21-1 and J is TRBJ1-1. TRBV21-1 is a listed pseudogene. The CDR3 consists of 18 residues. CDR3 coding DNA: TGTGCCAGAAGGCTAACCTTTGTGGACTACCGGGGGAACACTGAAGCTTTCTTT. It specifies CARRLTFVDYRGNTEAFF.

In its sample, this clonotype was seen a few times. The DNA for the CDR3 is TGTGCCAGCTCACCACTCCCAACTAACTCCTACAATGAGCAGTTCTTC. It codes for CASSPLPTNSYNEQFF. This chain links TRBV18 with TRBJ2-1; D unclear. The CDR3 spans 16 residues. Germline V CDR1 and CDR2: KGHSH, LQKENI. The V gene lost 1 base and the J gene lost 0 bases, with 10 bases spanning the gap.

This clonotype came up a few times. The chain is built from TRBV19 and TRBJ1-5; the D is unclear. V shed 6 bases and J shed 5 bases, with 14 bases lying between them. The CDR3 contains 14 residues. Germline CDR1 reads LNHDA; CDR2 reads SQIVND (reference sequence). The chain's CDR3 is CASSYLGVDQPQHF. DNA of the CDR3: TGTGCCAGTAGCTATCTTGGGGTGGATCAGCCCCAGCATTTT.

The chain joins TRBV4-2 to TRBJ1-3; 8 bases line up with TRBD1. Germline V gives CDR1 LGHNA, CDR2 YNFKEQ. V lost 4 bases and J lost 6; bases outside the gene matches: 5. The CDR3 contains 14 residues. The chain's CDR3 is CASSLSDRENTIYF. The CDR3 bases are TGTGCCAGCAGCCTCTCGGACAGGGAAAACACCATATATTTT.

This clonotype was counted only a few times. The chain is built from TRBV12-3 or TRBV12-4 and TRBJ2-1; D is possibly TRBD2 (6 bases). The CDR3 is 14 amino acids. V was trimmed by 7 bases and J by 1 base, leaving 11 bases between them. CDR3 nucleotide sequence: TGTGCCAGCAACCCGGGGGTGTCCTACAATGAGCAGTTCTTC. Translated: CASNPGVSYNEQFF.

This clonotype was seen many times. This chain links TRBV20-1 with TRBJ2-7; possible D gene TRBD2, 5 bases. Germline-derived CDR1 and CDR2 are DFQATT and SNEGSKA (reference sequence). Trimming stripped 4 bases from V and 7 bases from J, with 17 bases between. The CDR3 has 13 amino acids. In nucleotides, the CDR3 is TGCAGTGCTATTATACGGGAATTAGGAGAGCAGTACTTC. This sequence encodes CSAIIRELGEQYF.

The chain uses TRBV9 and TRBJ2-7; D assignment may be TRBD1 or TRBD2 (5 bases each). CDR1 is SGDLS and CDR2 is YYNGEE in the germline V gene. This CDR3 contains 14 residues. V was clipped by 2 bases and J by 6 bases, with 15 bases between them. The CDR3 DNA sequence: TGTGCCAGCAGCGTGGGGGAATCTGATCTCGAGCAGTACTTC. It specifies CASSVGESDLEQYF.

The V and J genes are TRBV4-1 and TRBJ2-3, with 14 positions matching TRBD2. Germline V lookup: CDR1 MGHRA, CDR2 YSYEKL. The length of the CDR3 is 16 residues. The junction had 3 bases not matched to a gene; V was cut back by 1 base and J by 6 bases. The CDR3 nucleotides are TGCGCCAGCAGCCAAGCCGGGACTAGCGGGGGTGATACGCAGTATTTT. Its protein product is CASSQAGTSGGDTQYF.

This chain connects TRBV5-6 to TRBJ2-5; no clear D gene. The CDR3 contains 13 residues. The V gene's germline CDR1 is SGHDT and CDR2 YYEEEE. Trimming cost V 4 bases and J 5 bases, with 12 bases left between them. The CDR3 is CASSDTGWETQYF. CDR3 bases: TGTGCCAGCAGCGACACCGGTTGGGAGACCCAGTACTTC.

This clonotype has just a few counts. The CDR3 DNA is TGTGCCAGCAGTTTTAGGGAGGTCAGCACCGGGGAGCTGTTTTTT. This translates into CASSFREVSTGELFF. The chain couples TRBV12-3 or TRBV12-4 to TRBJ2-2, with D perhaps matching TRBD2 (6 bases). Trimming cost V 3 bases and J 4 bases, with 12 bases left between them. This CDR3 region has 15 residues.

This clonotype was observed a handful of times. The chain carries TRBV5-1 and TRBJ2-1, with TRBD2 identical over 10 bases. The CDR3 loop spans 15 amino acids. The germline CDR1 and CDR2 sequences are SGHRS and YFSETQ. V was pared by 4 bases and J by 7 bases, with 8 bases of the junction left unmatched. The CDR3 region is CASSQTSGRTNEQFF. CDR3 in DNA: TGCGCCAGCAGCCAGACTAGCGGGCGAACGAATGAGCAGTTCTTC.

There are many counts of this clonotype. The V and J genes are TRBV29-1 and TRBJ2-7; perhaps D is TRBD1 or TRBD2 (6 bases each). Germline V gene lookup returns CDR1 SQVTM and CDR2 ANQGSEA. This CDR3 spans 15 amino acids. V lost 4 bases and J lost 0, with 16 bases in between. Written as DNA, the CDR3 is TGCAGCGTTGGAGGGGGTGGGGGGAGCTCCTACGAGCAGTACTTC. Its protein product is CSVGGGGGSSYEQYF.

The table lists this clonotype with a few counts. The chain links TRBV7-9 to TRBJ2-7; D is unresolved. The V end lost 7 bases, the J end lost 3 bases, and 10 bases lay between the germline ends. Germline-derived CDR1 and CDR2 are SEHNR and FQNEAQ (reference sequence). This CDR3 comprises 12 residues. The CDR3 spells CASTLDGYEQYF. The DNA of the CDR3 is TGTGCCAGCACCTTGGACGGCTACGAGCAGTACTTC.

This clonotype appeared a few times. The chain combines TRBV20-1 with TRBJ2-1, with 8 nucleotides matching TRBD1. In germline, CDR1 is DFQATT, CDR2 SNEGSKA (reference sequence). This CDR3 spans 13 amino acids. V was pared by 0 bases and J by 12 bases, with 7 bases of the junction left unmatched. The CDR3 protein is CSARDGVGTGQFF. Here the CDR3 DNA reads TGCAGTGCTAGAGATGGAGTGGGGACAGGGCAGTTCTTC.

The chain combines TRBV11-2 with TRBJ2-7; TRBD2 agrees at 14 bases. Germline CDR1 reads SGHAT; CDR2 reads FQNNGV. The CDR3 has 19 residues. V shed 5 bases, J shed 3 bases, and the junction held 15 bases outside the gene matches. CDR3 sequence reads: CASSHPTGLAGGSRYEQYF. The CDR3 nucleotides read TGTGCCAGCAGCCACCCGACCGGACTAGCGGGAGGCTCTCGCTACGAGCAGTACTTC.

This chain links TRBV9 with TRBJ2-2; the match to TRBD2 covers 7 bases. Germline V gene sequence: CDR1 SGDLS, CDR2 YYNGEE. The CDR3 sequence is 15 residues long. V dropped 0 bases and J dropped 4; count of bases not matched to a gene: 3. The CDR3 DNA sequence: TGTGCCAGCAGCGTAGGGGGACTAACCACCGGGGAGCTGTTTTTT. Its translation is CASSVGGLTTGELFF.

This clonotype was seen repeatedly, ten times or more. The chain links TRBV7-2 to TRBJ2-4; tentative D call: TRBD2 (6 bases). V lost 0 bases and J lost 0, with 21 bases in between. Germline assignment: CDR1 SGHTA and CDR2 FQGNSA. This CDR3 contains 20 residues. CDR3 loop: CASSLALESGRRLAKNIQYF. In DNA form, the CDR3 reads TGTGCCAGCAGCTTAGCGCTAGAGTCGGGGAGGAGACTAGCCAAAAACATTCAGTACTTC.

The chain joins TRBV20-1 to TRBJ1-1, with 9 bases aligning to TRBD1. V gave up 6 bases and J gave up 4 bases; unmatched junction bases: 9. The length of the CDR3 is 14 residues. CDR1 is DFQATT and CDR2 is SNEGSKA in the germline V gene (reference sequence). CDR3 protein: CSAKQGAQSTEAFF. The CDR3 coding sequence is TGCAGTGCAAAACAGGGGGCGCAATCCACTGAAGCTTTCTTT.

The chain employs TRBV20-1 and TRBJ2-3; possibly TRBD1 or TRBD2 for D (5 bases each). Germline values: CDR1 DFQATT, CDR2 SNEGSKA (reference sequence). The CDR3 covers 15 residues. V lost 6 bases, J lost 0 bases, and 16 bases lay in between. The DNA of the CDR3 is TGCAGTGCCAACCACGGGGCCTTGAGCACAGATACGCAGTATTTT. It encodes CSANHGALSTDTQYF.

As to this clonotype: One end of the junction varies from germline; a read error may be responsible. The V and J genes are TRBV5-1 and TRBJ2-1; 11 bases align to TRBD2. The CDR3 covers 16 residues. Germline lookup yields CDR1 SGHRS and CDR2 YFSETQ. CDR3 coding DNA: TGCGCCAGCAGCTTGGCGGCGTCTAGCGGGAGGCCCCCCAGGATCTTC. Amino acid sequence: CASSLAASSGRPPRIF.

The V call is TRBV20-1, the J call TRBJ2-3, with a tentative D call TRBD2 (6 bases). V lost 8 bases and J lost 2, with 20 bases in between. The CDR3 contains 15 residues. The germline V gene has CDR1 DFQATT and CDR2 SNEGSKA (reference sequence). Written as DNA, the CDR3 is TGCAGTCCAGGGATCGATAGCGGCTACACAGATACGCAGTATTTT. The encoded protein is CSPGIDSGYTDTQYF.

This clonotype came up a few times. V gene TRBV10-3 combines with J gene TRBJ2-3; D could derive from TRBD1 or TRBD2 (5 bases each). The V end lost 0 bases, the J end lost 3 bases, and 13 bases lay between the germline ends. CDR3 size: 16 residues. Per the germline V gene, CDR1 is ENHRY and CDR2 is SYGVKD. Here the CDR3 reads CAISESGGVGTDTQYF. The CDR3 DNA reads as TGTGCCATCAGTGAGTCTGGGGGAGTAGGGACAGATACGCAGTATTTT.

This clonotype was recorded at least ten times. The V call is TRBV12-3 or TRBV12-4, the J call TRBJ1-1; 7 bases align to TRBD1. The CDR3 totals 12 residues. V was pared by 3 bases and J by 5 bases, with 0 bases of the junction left unmatched. CDR3 in amino acids: CASSLTGTEAFF. CDR3 sequence (DNA): TGTGCCAGCAGTTTGACAGGGACTGAAGCTTTCTTT.

This clonotype has only a few counts. V is TRBV28 and J is TRBJ2-7, with 8 bases lining up with TRBD1. The CDR3 loop spans 14 amino acids. Trimming took 6 bases from V and 1 from J; bases not matched to a gene: 5. Germline V gene data show CDR1 as MDHEN and CDR2 as SYDVKM. In nucleotides, the CDR3 is TGTGCCAGCAGGCGGACAGGGTATTCCTACGAGCAGTACTTC. Its protein is CASRRTGYSYEQYF.